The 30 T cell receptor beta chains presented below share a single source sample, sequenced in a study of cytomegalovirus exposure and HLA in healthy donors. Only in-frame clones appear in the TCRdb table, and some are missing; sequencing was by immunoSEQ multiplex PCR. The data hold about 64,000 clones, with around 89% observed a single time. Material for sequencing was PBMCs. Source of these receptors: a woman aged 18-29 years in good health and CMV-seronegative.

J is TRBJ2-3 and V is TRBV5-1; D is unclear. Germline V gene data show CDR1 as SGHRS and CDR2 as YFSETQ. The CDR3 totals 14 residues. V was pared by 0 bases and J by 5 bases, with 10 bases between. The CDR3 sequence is CASSLGAEIDTQYF. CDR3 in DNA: TGCGCCAGCAGCTTGGGGGCTGAGATAGATACGCAGTATTTT.

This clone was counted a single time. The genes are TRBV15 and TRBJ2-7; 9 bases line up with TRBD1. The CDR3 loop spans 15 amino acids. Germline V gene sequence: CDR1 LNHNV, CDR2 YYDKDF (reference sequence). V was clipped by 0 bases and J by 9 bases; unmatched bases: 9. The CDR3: CATSRDSGQGNWQYF. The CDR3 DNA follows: TGTGCCACCAGCAGAGATTCCGGACAGGGGAACTGGCAGTACTTC.

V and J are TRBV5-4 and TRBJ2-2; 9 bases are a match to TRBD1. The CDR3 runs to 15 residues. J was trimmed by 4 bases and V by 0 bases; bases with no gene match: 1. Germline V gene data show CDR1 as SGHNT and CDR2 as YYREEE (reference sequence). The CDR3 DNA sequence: TGTGCCAGCAGCTTGGACAGGGGGCGCACCGGGGAGCTGTTTTTT. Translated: CASSLDRGRTGELFF.

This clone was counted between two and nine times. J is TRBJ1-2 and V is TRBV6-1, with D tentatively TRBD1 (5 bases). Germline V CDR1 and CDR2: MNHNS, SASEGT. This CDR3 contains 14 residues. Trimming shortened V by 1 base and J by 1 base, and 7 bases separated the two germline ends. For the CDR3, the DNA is TGTGCCAGCAGTGAAGTAAGGGGTAACTATGGCTACACCTTC. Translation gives CASSEVRGNYGYTF.

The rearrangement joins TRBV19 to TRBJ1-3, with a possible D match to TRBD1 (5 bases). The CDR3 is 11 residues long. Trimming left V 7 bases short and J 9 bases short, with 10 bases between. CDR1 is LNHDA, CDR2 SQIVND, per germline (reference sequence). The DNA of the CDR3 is TGTGCCAGTACTTATCAGGGCACCATATATTTT. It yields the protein CASTYQGTIYF.

Here the CDR3 reads CASSLVIAREQYF. CDR3 nucleotide sequence: TGTGCCAGCAGCTTGGTGATAGCGCGCGAGCAGTACTTC. The chain is built from TRBV7-2 and TRBJ2-7, with a weak D call TRBD2 (5 bases). The CDR3 covers 13 residues. Germline lookup yields CDR1 SGHTA and CDR2 FQGNSA. Deletions cut 3 bases from V and 6 bases from J, with 12 bases between.

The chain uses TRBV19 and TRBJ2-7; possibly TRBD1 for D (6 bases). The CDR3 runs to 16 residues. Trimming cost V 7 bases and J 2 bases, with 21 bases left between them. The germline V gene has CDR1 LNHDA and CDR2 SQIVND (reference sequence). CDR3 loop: CASKPTPGHLTYEQYF. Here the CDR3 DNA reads TGTGCCAGTAAACCCACCCCGGGACACCTTACCTACGAGCAGTACTTC. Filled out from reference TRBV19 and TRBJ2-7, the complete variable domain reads DGGITQSPKYLFRKEGQNVTLSCEQNLNHDAMYWYRQDPGQGLRLIYYSQIVNDFQKGDIAEGYSVSREKKESFPLTVTSAQKNPTAFYLCASKPTPGHLTYEQYFGPGTRLTVT.

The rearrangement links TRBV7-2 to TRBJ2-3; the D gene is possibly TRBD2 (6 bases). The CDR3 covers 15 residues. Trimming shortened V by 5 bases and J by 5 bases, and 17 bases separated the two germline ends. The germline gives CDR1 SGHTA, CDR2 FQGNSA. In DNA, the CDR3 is TGTGCCAGCAGCCTCCAGCGGGTAGCGTTAGATACGCAGTATTTT. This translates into CASSLQRVALDTQYF.

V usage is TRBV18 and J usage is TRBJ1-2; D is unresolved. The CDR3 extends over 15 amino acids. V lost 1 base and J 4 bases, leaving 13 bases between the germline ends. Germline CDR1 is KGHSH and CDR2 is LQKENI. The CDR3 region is CASSPLRLALYGYTF. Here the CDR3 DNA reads TGTGCCAGCTCACCACTCAGGCTGGCCCTCTATGGCTACACCTTC.

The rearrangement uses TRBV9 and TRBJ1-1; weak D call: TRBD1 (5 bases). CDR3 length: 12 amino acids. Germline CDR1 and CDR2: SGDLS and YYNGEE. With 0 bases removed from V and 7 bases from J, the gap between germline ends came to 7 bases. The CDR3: CASSVEGVEAFF. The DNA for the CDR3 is TGTGCCAGCAGCGTAGAAGGGGTTGAAGCTTTCTTT.

The CDR3 reads CASSFADTQYF. The CDR3, as DNA: TGCGCCAGCAGCTTCGCAGATACGCAGTATTTT. This chain connects TRBV5-1 to TRBJ2-3; D is uncertain. Germline values: CDR1 SGHRS, CDR2 YFSETQ. The CDR3 extends over 11 amino acids. Trimming removed 2 bases at V and 4 bases at J, with 2 bases between.

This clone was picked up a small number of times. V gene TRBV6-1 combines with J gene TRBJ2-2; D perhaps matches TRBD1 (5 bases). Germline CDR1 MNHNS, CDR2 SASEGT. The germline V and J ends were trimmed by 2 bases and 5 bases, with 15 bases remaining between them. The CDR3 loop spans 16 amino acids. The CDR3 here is CASSELRGAGTGELFF. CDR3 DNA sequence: TGTGCCAGCAGTGAACTTAGGGGCGCCGGGACCGGGGAGCTGTTTTTT.

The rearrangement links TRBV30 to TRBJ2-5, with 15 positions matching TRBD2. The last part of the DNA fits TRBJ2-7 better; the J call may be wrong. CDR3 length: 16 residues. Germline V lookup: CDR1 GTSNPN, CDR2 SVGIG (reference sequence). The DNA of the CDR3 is TGTGCCTGGAGTGGCCCGGGACTAGCGGGAGGTCACGAGCAGTACTTC. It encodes CAWSGPGLAGGHEQYF.

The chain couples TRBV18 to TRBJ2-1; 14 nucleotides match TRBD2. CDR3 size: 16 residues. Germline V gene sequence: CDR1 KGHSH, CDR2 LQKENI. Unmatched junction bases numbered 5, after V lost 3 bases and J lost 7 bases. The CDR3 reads CASSPGLAGASNEQFF. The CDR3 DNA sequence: TGTGCCAGCTCACCGGGACTAGCGGGGGCGTCGAATGAGCAGTTCTTC.

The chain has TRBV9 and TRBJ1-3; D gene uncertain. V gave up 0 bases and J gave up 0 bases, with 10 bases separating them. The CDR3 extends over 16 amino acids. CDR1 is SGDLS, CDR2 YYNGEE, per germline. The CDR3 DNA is TGTGCCAGCAGCGTAGATAACAGAATCTCTGGAAACACCATATATTTT. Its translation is CASSVDNRISGNTIYF.

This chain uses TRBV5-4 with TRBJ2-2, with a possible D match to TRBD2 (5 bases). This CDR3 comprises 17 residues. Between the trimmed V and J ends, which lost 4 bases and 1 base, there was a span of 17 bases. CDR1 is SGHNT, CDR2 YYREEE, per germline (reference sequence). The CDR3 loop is CASSPPPDYLNTGELFF. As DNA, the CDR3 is TGTGCCAGCAGCCCACCCCCCGACTACCTGAACACCGGGGAGCTGTTTTTT.

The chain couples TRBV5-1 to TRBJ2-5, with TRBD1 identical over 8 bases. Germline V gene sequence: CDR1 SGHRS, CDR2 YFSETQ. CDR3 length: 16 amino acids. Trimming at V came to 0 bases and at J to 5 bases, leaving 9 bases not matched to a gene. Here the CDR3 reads CASSLVPDRVGETQYF. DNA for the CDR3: TGCGCCAGCAGCTTGGTACCGGACAGGGTGGGCGAGACCCAGTACTTC.

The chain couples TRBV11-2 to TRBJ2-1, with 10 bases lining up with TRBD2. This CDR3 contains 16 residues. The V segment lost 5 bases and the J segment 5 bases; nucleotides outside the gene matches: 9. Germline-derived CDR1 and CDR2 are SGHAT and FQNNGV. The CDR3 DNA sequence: TGTGCCAGCAGCCCAAGCGGGGGGGTTAACCACAATGAGCAGTTCTTC. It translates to CASSPSGGVNHNEQFF.

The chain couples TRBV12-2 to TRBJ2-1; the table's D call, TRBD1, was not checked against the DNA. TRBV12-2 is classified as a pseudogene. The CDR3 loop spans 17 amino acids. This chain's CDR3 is CASRLGVDRVTYNEQFF. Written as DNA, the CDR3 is TGTGCAAGTCGCTTAGGTGTAGACAGGGTGACCTACAATGAGCAGTTCTTC.

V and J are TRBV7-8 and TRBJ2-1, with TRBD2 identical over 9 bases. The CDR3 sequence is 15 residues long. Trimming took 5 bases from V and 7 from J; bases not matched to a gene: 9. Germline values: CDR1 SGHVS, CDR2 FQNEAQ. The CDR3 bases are TGTGCCAGCAGCGCACCGGGACTAGCAGGTAATGAGCAGTTCTTC. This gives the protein CASSAPGLAGNEQFF.

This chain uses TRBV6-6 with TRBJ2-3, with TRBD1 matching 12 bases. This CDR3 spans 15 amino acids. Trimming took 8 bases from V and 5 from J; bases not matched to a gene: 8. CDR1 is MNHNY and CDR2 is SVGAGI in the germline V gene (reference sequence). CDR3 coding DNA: TGTGCCAGCGCCAGGGACAGGGGGCGCAAAGATACGCAGTATTTT. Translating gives CASARDRGRKDTQYF.

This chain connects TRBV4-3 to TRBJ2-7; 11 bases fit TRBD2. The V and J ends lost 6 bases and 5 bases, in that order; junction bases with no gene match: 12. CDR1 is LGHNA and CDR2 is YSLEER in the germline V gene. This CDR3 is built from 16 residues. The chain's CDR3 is CASSSNSGGAFNEQYF. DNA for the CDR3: TGCGCCAGCAGTTCAAATAGCGGGGGGGCCTTTAACGAGCAGTACTTC.

CDR3 sequence: CASSITNYLRETQYF. The CDR3 DNA sequence: TGTGCCAGTAGTATTACCAACTACCTACGGGAGACCCAGTACTTC. The chain recombines TRBV19 with TRBJ2-5; the D is unclear. Germline V gene data show CDR1 as LNHDA and CDR2 as SQIVND (reference sequence). The CDR3 covers 15 residues. V was pared by 3 bases and J by 5 bases, with 16 bases between.

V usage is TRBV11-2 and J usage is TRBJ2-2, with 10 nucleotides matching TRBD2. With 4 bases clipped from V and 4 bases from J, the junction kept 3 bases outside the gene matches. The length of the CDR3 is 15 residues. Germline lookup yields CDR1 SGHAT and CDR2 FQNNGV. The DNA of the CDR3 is TGTGCCAGCAGCTCCCTAGCGGGAGTCACCGGGGAGCTGTTTTTT. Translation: CASSSLAGVTGELFF.

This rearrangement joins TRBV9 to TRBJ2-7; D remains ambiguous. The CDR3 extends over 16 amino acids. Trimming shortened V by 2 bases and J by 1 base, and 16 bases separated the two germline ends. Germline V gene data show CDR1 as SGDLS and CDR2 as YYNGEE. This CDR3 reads CASSVSVSTESYEQYF. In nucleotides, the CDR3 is TGTGCCAGCAGCGTTTCCGTTTCGACGGAGTCCTACGAGCAGTACTTC.

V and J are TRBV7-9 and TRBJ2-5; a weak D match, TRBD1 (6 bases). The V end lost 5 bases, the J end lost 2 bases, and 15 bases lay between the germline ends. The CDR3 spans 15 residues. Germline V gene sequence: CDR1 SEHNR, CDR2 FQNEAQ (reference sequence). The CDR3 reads CASSEKRQVQETQYF. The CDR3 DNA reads TGTGCCAGCAGCGAGAAACGACAGGTACAAGAGACCCAGTACTTC.

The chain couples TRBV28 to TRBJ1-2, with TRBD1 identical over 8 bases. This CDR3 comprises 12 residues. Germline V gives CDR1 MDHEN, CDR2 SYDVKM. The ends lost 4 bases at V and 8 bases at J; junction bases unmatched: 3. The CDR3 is CASSWTGLGYTF. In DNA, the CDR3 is TGTGCCAGCAGTTGGACAGGGCTAGGCTACACCTTC.

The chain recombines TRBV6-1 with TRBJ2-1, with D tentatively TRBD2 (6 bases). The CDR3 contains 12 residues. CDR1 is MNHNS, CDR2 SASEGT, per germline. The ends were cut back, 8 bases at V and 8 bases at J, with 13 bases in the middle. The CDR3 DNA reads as TGTGCCAGCGACTGGACTACGGATGAGCAGTTCTTC. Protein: CASDWTTDEQFF.

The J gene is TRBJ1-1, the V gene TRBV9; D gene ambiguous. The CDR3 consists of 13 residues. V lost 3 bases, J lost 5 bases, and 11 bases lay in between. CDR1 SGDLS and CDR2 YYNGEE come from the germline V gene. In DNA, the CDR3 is TGTGCCAGCAGCGCAGTGGGAGTTACTGAAGCTTTCTTT. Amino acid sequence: CASSAVGVTEAFF.

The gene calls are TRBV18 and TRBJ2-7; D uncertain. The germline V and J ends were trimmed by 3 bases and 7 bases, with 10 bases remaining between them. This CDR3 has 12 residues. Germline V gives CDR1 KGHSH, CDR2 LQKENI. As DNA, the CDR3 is TGTGCCAGCTCACCCGGTCCTTATGAGCAGTACTTC. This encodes CASSPGPYEQYF.